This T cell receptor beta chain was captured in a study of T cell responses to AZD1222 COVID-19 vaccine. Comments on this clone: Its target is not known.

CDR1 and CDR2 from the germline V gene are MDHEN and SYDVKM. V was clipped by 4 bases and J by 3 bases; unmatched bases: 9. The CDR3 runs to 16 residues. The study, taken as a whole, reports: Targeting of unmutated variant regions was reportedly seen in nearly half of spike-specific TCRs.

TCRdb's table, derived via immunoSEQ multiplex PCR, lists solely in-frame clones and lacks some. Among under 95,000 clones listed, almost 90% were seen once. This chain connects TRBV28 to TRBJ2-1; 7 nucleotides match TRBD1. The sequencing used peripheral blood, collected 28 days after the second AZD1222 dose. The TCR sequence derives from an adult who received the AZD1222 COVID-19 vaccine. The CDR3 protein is CASSSAGTEVYNEQFF. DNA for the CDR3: TGTGCCAGCAGTTCTGCCGGGACAGAGGTCTACAATGAGCAGTTCTTC.